This TCR beta chain was sequenced in a study of CDR3 diversity in severe acne. The CDR3 extends over 15 amino acids. Germline V gene lookup returns CDR1 MNHEY and CDR2 SVGAGI. With 6 bases removed from V and 0 bases from J, the gap between germline ends came to 14 bases. TCRdb called the PCR reads again in MiXCR, with one record for every CDR3 protein. The data contain about 90,000 distinct CDR3 sequences, about half of them singletons. The sample holds a few counts of this clonotype. The rearrangement links TRBV6-5 to TRBJ1-1; tentatively, D is TRBD1 (5 bases). The TCR originated in a male donor in good health, serving as a control. The sequencing sample was made of blood. The CDR3: CASSSRTKMNTEAFF. For the CDR3, the DNA is TGTGCCAGCAGCTCTCGGACAAAGATGAACACTGAAGCTTTCTTT.